Following are 24 T cell receptor beta chains from one sample sequenced in a study of regulatory T cells in long-lasting Graves disease. For TCR beta, libraries came from iRepertoire HTBI primers and Arm-PCR of CDR3 regions. TCRdb called the multiplex PCR reads again in MiXCR, with one record for every CDR3 protein. This repertoire shows some 410,000 distinct CDR3 sequences, around 17% found once; its top ten account for approximately 12%. The time point was: newly diagnosed GD, antithyroid drugs for less than 3 months. TCR sequences were obtained from RNA taken from PBMCs. This same sample was also taken into another study, of T cells in Graves' hyperthyroidism and ophthalmopathy.

Sequencing was performed on peripheral blood mononuclear cells (PBMCs), taken at new diagnosis, from a patient treated with antithyroid drugs. These receptors came from a woman in her twenties or thirties with Graves disease.

This clonotype was seen ten or more times. This chain connects TRBV19 to TRBJ2-1; 8 bases are a match to TRBD2. Germline CDR1 reads LNHDA; CDR2 reads SQIVND (reference sequence). With V trimmed by 4 bases and J by 6 bases, 5 bases remained unmatched. This CDR3 region has 14 residues. For the CDR3, the DNA is TGTGCCAGTAGTAAACGGCGGGAGGCCAATGAGCAGTTCTTC. Amino acids: CASSKRREANEQFF.

This clonotype was detected ten times or more. The V gene is TRBV18, the J gene TRBJ1-5; maybe TRBD1 (6 bases). The CDR3 contains 14 residues. Germline loops: CDR1 KGHSH, CDR2 LQKENI. Deletions cut 8 bases from V and 1 base from J, with 12 bases between. This chain's CDR3 is CASSEQGSNQPQHF. CDR3 coding DNA: TGTGCCAGCAGTGAACAGGGAAGCAATCAGCCCCAGCATTTT.

This rearrangement joins TRBV28 to TRBJ2-7; 8 bases align to TRBD2. With 0 bases clipped from V and 2 bases from J, the junction kept 6 bases outside the gene matches. The length of the CDR3 is 16 residues. Germline V gene lookup returns CDR1 MDHEN and CDR2 SYDVKM. The CDR3, as DNA: TGTGCCAGCAGTTTATGGGCCCGGACTAGCACCTACGAGCAGTACTTC. Its protein product is CASSLWARTSTYEQYF.

This clonotype was picked up many times. This chain links TRBV3-1 with TRBJ2-2; D might be TRBD1 (6 bases). CDR1 and CDR2 (germline): LGHDT, YNNKEL (reference sequence). V lost 4 bases, J lost 4 bases, and 10 bases lay in between. The CDR3 has 14 residues. CDR3 bases: TGTGCCAGCAGCCGGACAGACGGCACCGGGGAGCTGTTTTTT. Protein sequence: CASSRTDGTGELFF.

This clonotype was recorded many times. V is TRBV12-3 or TRBV12-4 and J is TRBJ1-1; D remains ambiguous. CDR3 length: 13 amino acids. Trimming left V 5 bases short and J 2 bases short, with 9 bases between. CDR3 region: CASSGARNTEAFF. CDR3 sequence (DNA): TGTGCCAGCAGTGGAGCAAGAAACACTGAAGCTTTCTTT.

This clonotype appeared many times. The chain has TRBV7-9 and TRBJ2-1, with 9 nucleotides matching TRBD2. Germline lookup yields CDR1 SEHNR and CDR2 FQNEAQ (reference sequence). This CDR3 contains 14 residues. V dropped 8 bases and J dropped 5; count of bases not matched to a gene: 7. CDR3 coding DNA: TGTGCCAGCGCCGCGGGAGGGCCCCACAATGAGCAGTTCTTC. Translated, it gives CASAAGGPHNEQFF.

This clonotype has a count of ten or more. The chain carries TRBV7-9 and TRBJ1-1, with 11 bases fitting TRBD1. Germline assignment: CDR1 SEHNR and CDR2 FQNEAQ (reference sequence). V lost 5 bases to trimming and J lost 5 bases; unmatched junction nucleotides: 4. This CDR3 spans 14 amino acids. CDR3 bases: TGTGCCAGCAGCGCGGGACAGGGGGTGACTGAAGCTTTCTTT. Translating it yields CASSAGQGVTEAFF.

In its sample, this clonotype was seen many times. The chain has TRBV11-3 and TRBJ2-7, with D perhaps matching TRBD2 (5 bases). CDR1 is SGHNT and CDR2 is YENEEA in the germline V gene. The V and J ends lost 5 bases and 4 bases respectively, with 21 bases between them. The CDR3 length is 16 residues. The CDR3 DNA follows: TGTGCCAGCAGCCTCCCCCCCTGGACTGACGTTTACGAGCAGTACTTC. Translated: CASSLPPWTDVYEQYF.

The V call is TRBV7-8, the J call TRBJ2-1; D not resolved. The V and J ends lost 2 bases and 6 bases respectively, with 11 bases between them. Germline CDR1 is SGHVS and CDR2 is FQNEAQ. The CDR3 extends over 14 amino acids. The CDR3 DNA reads as TGTGCCAGCAGCTTAAGGGCCGCCCTCAATGAGCAGTTCTTC. Translation gives CASSLRAALNEQFF.

This clonotype appeared many times. The V and J genes are TRBV7-9 and TRBJ2-2; tentative D call: TRBD1 (6 bases). There are 15 residues in the CDR3. The germline gives CDR1 SEHNR, CDR2 FQNEAQ (reference sequence). Trimming left V 3 bases short and J 6 bases short, with 14 bases between. The CDR3 DNA reads as TGTGCCAGCAGCTTTTTACAGGGACCCGCCGGGGAGCTGTTTTTT. It specifies CASSFLQGPAGELFF.

This clonotype was picked up a small number of times. This chain connects TRBV7-6 to TRBJ2-7, with a possible D match to TRBD1 (7 bases). Trimming removed 0 bases from V and 1 base from J, with 10 bases in between. This CDR3 comprises 15 residues. The germline V gene encodes CDR1 SGHVS and CDR2 FNYEAQ. The CDR3, as DNA: TGTGCCAGCAGCTTAGCGACAGGGAGGTCCTACGAGCAGTACTTC. The encoded protein is CASSLATGRSYEQYF. Filled out from reference TRBV7-6 and TRBJ2-7, the complete variable domain reads GAGVSQSPRYKVTKRGQDVALRCDPISGHVSLYWYRQALGQGPEFLTYFNYEAQQDKSGLPNDRFSAERPEGSISTLTIQRTEQRDSAMYRCASSLATGRSYEQYFGPGTRLTVT.

The V and J genes are TRBV7-2 and TRBJ1-4; TRBD1 or TRBD2 may be the D gene (5 bases each). With the DNA end fitting TRBJ2-2 better, the J assignment may be wrong. This CDR3 contains 14 residues. Germline CDR1 and CDR2: SGHTA and FQGNSA. The CDR3 is CASRSGPNTGELFF. The CDR3 region has the DNA TGTGCCAGCAGGTCGGGACCGAACACCGGGGAGCTGTTTTTT.

This chain joins TRBV6-1 and TRBJ1-4; D is possibly TRBD1 (6 bases). Per germline, CDR1 MNHNS and CDR2 SASEGT. V lost 2 bases and J lost 8, with 15 bases in between. There are 15 residues in the CDR3. The CDR3 reads CASSETYGQGEKLFF. CDR3 in DNA: TGTGCCAGCAGTGAAACCTACGGTCAGGGGGAAAAACTGTTTTTT.

This clonotype was counted a few times. This chain connects TRBV29-1 to TRBJ2-1, with 7 bases aligning to TRBD2. CDR1 is SQVTM and CDR2 is ANQGSEA in the germline V gene. Trimming at V came to 5 bases and at J to 8 bases, leaving 15 bases not matched to a gene. This CDR3 contains 15 residues. As DNA, the CDR3 is TGCAGCGTTTCGGCAGGGACTACCTCGATAGATGAGCAGTTCTTC. This gives the protein CSVSAGTTSIDEQFF.

In its sample, this clonotype was seen many times. The rearrangement uses TRBV10-3 and TRBJ1-1; 7 positions match TRBD1. This CDR3 contains 12 residues. Germline CDR1 ENHRY, CDR2 SYGVKD. The ends lost 8 bases at V and 5 bases at J; junction bases unmatched: 5. The CDR3 is CAIRDSETEAFF. CDR3 DNA: TGTGCCATCCGGGACAGTGAAACTGAAGCTTTCTTT.

Remarks on this clonotype: A read error may explain this, as a much larger clone is one base away. The chain links TRBV7-3 to TRBJ2-7, with 8 bases identical to TRBD1. Germline V gene lookup returns CDR1 SGHTA and CDR2 FQGTGA. This CDR3 has 15 residues. In nucleotides, the CDR3 is TGTGCCAGCAGCTTAACCGGGACAGGTATCTACGAGCTGTACTTC. Protein sequence: CASSLTGTGIYELYF.

This clonotype came up once. This may stem from a read error, because a much larger clone lies one nucleotide away. As DNA, the CDR3 is TGTGCCAGCAGCGCGCCGGGACAGGGGTACAATGAGCCGTTCTTC. It yields the protein CASSAPGQGYNEPFF. The chain links TRBV11-2 to TRBJ2-1; TRBD1 agrees at 10 bases. Germline CDR1 SGHAT, CDR2 FQNNGV. The CDR3 extends over 15 amino acids.

This clonotype was observed at least ten times. The chain uses TRBV11-2 and TRBJ1-2; D uncertain. Trimming took 5 bases from V and 4 from J, leaving 17 bases between them. The germline V gene encodes CDR1 SGHAT and CDR2 FQNNGV. The CDR3 consists of 15 residues. The CDR3 DNA reads TGTGCCAGCAGCGGTTTGGGCAGAGTTGGCTATGGCTACACCTTC. This sequence encodes CASSGLGRVGYGYTF.

The table lists this clonotype with many counts. The chain recombines TRBV5-1 with TRBJ2-7, with 7 positions matching TRBD1. The CDR3 sequence is 15 residues long. V lost 0 bases to trimming and J lost 0 bases; unmatched junction nucleotides: 3. The germline V gene encodes CDR1 SGHRS and CDR2 YFSETQ. CDR3 in amino acids: CASSLVTGSSYEQYF. The CDR3 nucleotides read TGCGCCAGCAGCTTGGTGACAGGGAGCTCCTACGAGCAGTACTTC.

V and J are TRBV4-1 and TRBJ2-6; maybe TRBD2 (5 bases). The CDR3 contains 18 residues. The V gene lost 2 bases and the J gene lost 2 bases, with 16 bases spanning the gap. Germline assignment: CDR1 MGHRA and CDR2 YSYEKL. CDR3 sequence (DNA): TGCGCCAGCAGCCAAACCTTCGAACTGCGGGCTGGGGCCAACGTCCTGACTTTC. Translating gives CASSQTFELRAGANVLTF.

This clonotype was recorded at least ten times. The chain is built from TRBV30 and TRBJ1-4, with unresolved D. The CDR3 totals 16 residues. Germline lookup yields CDR1 GTSNPN and CDR2 SVGIG (reference sequence). Trimming cost V 5 bases and J 0 bases, with 16 bases left between them. CDR3 protein: CAWDEGFSTTNEKLFF. The CDR3 coding sequence is TGTGCCTGGGACGAAGGGTTTTCGACAACTAATGAAAAACTGTTTTTT.

This clonotype appeared many times. CDR3 sequence (DNA): TGTGCCACCAGTGCCACGAGGGATGAGCAGTTCTTC. Amino acids: CATSATRDEQFF. J is TRBJ2-1 and V is TRBV24-1; a weak D match, TRBD2 (5 bases). Germline values: CDR1 KGHDR, CDR2 SFDVKD. Deletions cut 5 bases from V and 8 bases from J, with 9 bases between. There are 12 residues in the CDR3.

The rearrangement links TRBV28 to TRBJ1-5; D might be TRBD1 (6 bases). Per the germline V gene, CDR1 is MDHEN and CDR2 is SYDVKM. This CDR3 is 15 amino acids long. V lost 4 bases and J lost 6, with 16 bases in between. The CDR3 nucleotides read TGTGCCAGCAGTTCGGGGGCGCGGTTAAGTCAGCCCCAGCATTTT. This gives the protein CASSSGARLSQPQHF.

This clonotype appeared many times. The chain uses TRBV7-8 and TRBJ2-2; TRBD2 is a possible D gene (5 bases). The CDR3 length is 17 residues. Trimming removed 4 bases at V and 1 base at J, with 16 bases between. Germline V gene data show CDR1 as SGHVS and CDR2 as FQNEAQ. This CDR3 reads CASSYSAISGNTGELFF. The CDR3 DNA reads TGTGCCAGCAGCTATAGCGCAATATCGGGGAACACCGGGGAGCTGTTTTTT.